This note documents a single TCR beta chain sequence. As yet, its antigen is unknown. Germline is not matched at one junction end, which may reflect a read error. This sample was included in a study of blood T cells in healthy people across ages. This CDR3 has 16 amino acids. Germline assignment: CDR1 SGDLS and CDR2 YYNGEE. Study-level findings and limits: Unknown CMV status may confound age-related changes in expanded clones. Unsorted PBMCs prevented conclusive naive versus antigen-experienced comparison. Diversity estimates drawn from one million T cells were deemed underestimates. There were more naive CD4+ cells and higher diversity in long-lived donors than in aged donors.

For the second PCR, which ran for about 6 to 11 cycles, a sample-barcoded 5' primer and a J-beta primer mix were used. A single record per CDR3 protein comes from TCRdb applying MiXCR to the 5' RACE reads. The sample yields hundreds of thousands of distinct CDR3 sequences, roughly 60% seen once. J is TRBJ2-2 and V is TRBV9, with D possibly matching TRBD1 (6 bases). The TCR sequence derives from a man aged 30 to 39 in good health. What was sequenced was blood. CDR3 sequence (DNA): TGTGCCAGCAGCGCTTCCGAGGGGGTCAACACCGGGGAGCGGTTTTTT. Amino acids: CASSASEGVNTGERFF. The variable domain in full, with the rest retrieved from reference TRBV9 and TRBJ2-2, is DSGVTQTPKHLITATGQRVTLRCSPRSGDLSVYWYQQSLDQGLQFLIQYYNGEERAKGNILERFSAQQFPDLHSELNLSSLELGDSALYFCASSASEGVNTGERFFGEGSRLTVL.